The 16 T cell receptor beta chains below were found in one sample sequenced in a study of tumor and adjacent non-tumor tissue in lung cancer. TCRbeta libraries were built with three rounds of nested PCR, modified from ARM-PCR. TCRdb reanalysed the multiplex PCR reads using MiXCR and keeps one entry per CDR3 protein. The data hold fewer than 100,000 distinct CDR3 sequences, with 72% observed a single time. The template was RNA from unsorted bulk tissue. Source material: lung tumor tissue. These receptors came from a woman in her 40s with non-small cell lung cancer.

J is TRBJ2-1 and V is TRBV2; D possibly matches TRBD1 or TRBD2 (5 bases each). V dropped 4 bases and J dropped 14 bases, with 9 bases sitting between them. The CDR3 has 10 amino acids. Germline CDR1 and CDR2: SNHLY and FYNNEI. The CDR3 here is CASSGEGKFF. The CDR3 region has the DNA TGTGCCAGCAGTGGAGAGGGGAAGTTCTTC.

This chain uses TRBV29-1 with TRBJ2-7; 7 nucleotides match TRBD2. Losses at the gene ends were 8 bases for V and 5 bases for J; bases not matched to a gene: 9. CDR3 length: 12 residues. Germline lookup yields CDR1 SQVTM and CDR2 ANQGSEA. The CDR3 spells CSIGTSGDEQYF. Here the CDR3 DNA reads TGCAGCATTGGTACGAGCGGGGACGAGCAGTACTTC.

Of note for this clonotype: Germline is not matched at one junction end, which may reflect a read error. The chain's CDR3 is CTSSDSSGKRNEQCF. DNA of the CDR3: TGTACCAGCAGTGACTCTAGCGGGAAAAGGAATGAGCAGTGCTTC. The chain couples TRBV6-6 to TRBJ2-1; TRBD2 aligns across 9 bases. This CDR3 comprises 15 residues. Germline lookup yields CDR1 MNHNY and CDR2 SVGAGI (reference sequence).

With respect to this clonotype: It is likely a read error, because the conserved phenylalanine at the end of the CDR3 is missing. The rearrangement uses TRBV29-1 and TRBJ2-1; perhaps TRBD2 as D (6 bases). The V gene's germline CDR1 is SQVTM and CDR2 ANQGSEA. V dropped 4 bases and J dropped 2 bases, with 12 bases sitting between them. CDR3 length: 14 residues. CDR3 DNA sequence: TGCAGCGTTGGGACTAACGGGACCTACAATGAGCAGTTCATC. This encodes CSVGTNGTYNEQFI.

This clonotype turned up a few times. Given a much more abundant clone one base away, this may be a read error. This is likely a read error, given that the CDR3 carries no conserved phenylalanine or tryptophan at its end. V gene TRBV20-1 combines with J gene TRBJ2-7; possible D gene TRBD1, 5 bases. V was cut by 5 bases and J by 7 bases, with 27 bases left in between. The CDR3 extends over 16 amino acids. Per the germline V gene, CDR1 is DFQATT and CDR2 is SNEGSKA (reference sequence). CDR3 in DNA: TGCAGTGCTTTTAGGGTATTGTTAAGCCAGGGTGGAGAGCAGTACCTC. Protein: CSAFRVLLSQGGEQYL.

A word on this clonotype: With a much larger clone just one base away, this may be a read error. This chain joins TRBV30 and TRBJ2-3; 10 nucleotides agree with TRBD1. In germline, CDR1 is GTSNPN, CDR2 SVGIG (reference sequence). CDR3 size: 14 residues. After removal of 3 bases from V and 4 bases from J, the junction contained 4 bases not matched to a gene. The CDR3 nucleotides read TGTGCCTGGAGAGCCGGGACAGGGGCAGATACGCAGTATTTT. It specifies CAWRAGTGADTQYF.

This clonotype occurred once. Since no conserved phenylalanine or tryptophan closes the CDR3, a read error is the likely cause. The chain couples TRBV6-6 to TRBJ2-3; D might be TRBD1 (8 bases). Germline assignment: CDR1 MNHNY and CDR2 SVGAGI (reference sequence). The CDR3 is made up of 18 amino acids. In DNA, the CDR3 is TGTGTCAGCAGTTACAGGGGGGGAACCGCAGATAGCACAGATACGCAGTATCTT. Amino acids: CVSSYRGGTADSTDTQYL.

Worth noting for this clonotype: The junction differs from germline at one of its ends, possibly a read error. The chain carries TRBV29-1 and TRBJ1-5; 7 bases align to TRBD1. Germline assignment: CDR1 SQVTM and CDR2 ANQGSEA. The CDR3 contains 13 residues. The CDR3 sequence: CSVLEQGNRPQHF. CDR3 coding DNA: TGCAGTGTTTTAGAACAGGGGAATCGGCCCCAGCATTTT.

In its sample, this clonotype was seen many times. The V and J genes are TRBV28 and TRBJ2-7; 9 nucleotides line up with TRBD2. The V and J ends lost 3 bases and 2 bases, in that order; junction bases with no gene match: 2. Germline lookup yields CDR1 MDHEN and CDR2 SYDVKM. The length of the CDR3 is 14 residues. CDR3 sequence (DNA): TGTGCCAGCAGTTTTGAGCGGGGGGCCTACGAGCAGTACTTC. It codes for CASSFERGAYEQYF.

This clonotype has ten or more counts. The chain has TRBV5-4 and TRBJ2-7; 12 nucleotides line up with TRBD1. The V and J ends lost 3 bases and 6 bases, in that order; junction bases with no gene match: 7. The germline V gene encodes CDR1 SGHNT and CDR2 YYREEE (reference sequence). The CDR3 contains 15 residues. The CDR3 nucleotides read TGTGCCAGCAGCTCCGGGACAGGGGGCGCGGTCGAGCAGTACTTC. Its protein product is CASSSGTGGAVEQYF.

A note on this clonotype: One end of the junction fails to match germline, which may point to a read error. This chain links TRBV11-2 with TRBJ2-7; the D gene is possibly TRBD2 (5 bases). The V gene's germline CDR1 is SGHAT and CDR2 FQNNGV. This CDR3 has 12 residues. The DNA of the CDR3 is TGTGCCAGCAGCTTAACCCGGGAAGAGCATTACTTC. It codes for CASSLTREEHYF.

Note on this clonotype: With a much larger clone just one base away, this may be a read error. The chain recombines TRBV28 with TRBJ1-2; D not resolved. The V end was cut by 3 bases, the J end by 3 bases, with 2 bases between. This CDR3 is built from 11 residues. Germline lookup yields CDR1 MDHEN and CDR2 SYDVKM. The CDR3 here is CASSLDYGYTF. Written as DNA, the CDR3 is TGTGCCAGCAGTTTGGACTATGGCTACACCTTC.

On this clonotype itself: Without the conserved terminal phenylalanine or tryptophan, this CDR3 likely stems from a read error. Because the CDR3's place on the DNA is in doubt, the DNA is left out and the CDR3 is given as listed by TCRdb. V usage is TRBV11-2 and J usage is TRBJ2-7. The CDR3 length is 15 residues, termini included. Germline values: CDR1 SGHAT, CDR2 FQNNGV. CDR3 in amino acids: CASSLGPQRSYEQHL.

Many counts were recorded for this clonotype. The chain couples TRBV12-3 or TRBV12-4 to TRBJ2-7; 8 nucleotides align to TRBD2. CDR3 length equals 15 residues. Losses at the gene ends were 9 bases for V and 2 bases for J; bases not matched to a gene: 12. The CDR3 DNA sequence: TGTGCCAGTGTATCCGGACTAGCCCGACCCTACGAGCAGTACTTC. Residues: CASVSGLARPYEQYF.

The chain recombines TRBV6-1 with TRBJ1-5; D gene ambiguous. The V and J ends lost 2 bases and 3 bases respectively, with 17 bases between them. CDR3 length equals 17 residues. CDR1 MNHNS and CDR2 SASEGT come from the germline V gene. The CDR3 sequence: CASSEFWSAYTNQPQHF. The CDR3 nucleotides read TGTGCCAGCAGTGAATTCTGGTCGGCTTATACCAATCAGCCCCAGCATTTT.

The chain employs TRBV4-1 and TRBJ2-1; 10 bases fit TRBD2. Germline lookup yields CDR1 MGHRA and CDR2 YSYEKL. Unmatched junction bases numbered 14, after V lost 10 bases and J lost 8 bases. The CDR3 totals 15 residues. The CDR3 DNA reads as TGCGCCAACAGGAATTTAGCGGGAGGCCCCGATGAGCAGTTCTTC. Amino acids: CANRNLAGGPDEQFF.